This TCR beta chain is from a study of blood T cell repertoires in COVID-19. About the research overall: Whether acute or convalescent, the COVID-19 samples came from the United States, Italy and Spain. Sources were T cells, B-cell-depleted T cells, or PBMCs; the material itself was cDNA or gDNA.

As handled by the study authors: Reference gene primer amplification in the assay estimated nucleated cell counts. Clones were read by immunoSEQ multiplex PCR, and TCRdb kept only the in-frame ones, dropping some. V and J calls plus clone size are reproduced from that table; the DNA served to infer D and trimming. The table has around 100,000 clones, roughly 86% seen once. The CDR3 totals 13 residues. Germline CDR1 and CDR2: LGHDT and YNNKEL (reference sequence). The V gene end was trimmed by 5 bases and the J gene end by 6 bases; junction bases not matched to a gene: 7. This clone was counted a single time.

The chain joins TRBV3-1 (or the pseudogene TRBV3-2) to TRBJ2-7; 7 nucleotides line up with TRBD1. This clonotype was obtained from a woman in her sixties or seventies with acute or convalescent COVID-19. The sample taken for sequencing was peripheral blood. The CDR3 DNA reads TGTGCCAGCAGCAAGGGACAGCTTAGCGAGCAGTACTTC. The encoded protein is CASSKGQLSEQYF.